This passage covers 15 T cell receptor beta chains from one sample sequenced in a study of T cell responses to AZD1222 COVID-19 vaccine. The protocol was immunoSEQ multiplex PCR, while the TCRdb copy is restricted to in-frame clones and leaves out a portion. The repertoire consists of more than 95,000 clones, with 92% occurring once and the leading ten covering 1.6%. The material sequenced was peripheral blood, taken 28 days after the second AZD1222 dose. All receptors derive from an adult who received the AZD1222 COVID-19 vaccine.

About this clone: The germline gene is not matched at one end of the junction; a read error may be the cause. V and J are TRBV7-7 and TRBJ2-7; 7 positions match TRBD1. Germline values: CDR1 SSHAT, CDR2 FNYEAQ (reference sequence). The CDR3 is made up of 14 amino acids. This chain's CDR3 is CASSNRDSSYEQYF. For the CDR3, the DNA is TGTGCTAGCAGCAACCGGGACAGCTCCTACGAGCAGTACTTC.

The CDR3 spells CASSPGHSFYEQYF. The CDR3 DNA reads TGTGCCAGCTCACCCGGACACAGTTTCTACGAGCAGTACTTC. The chain couples TRBV18 to TRBJ2-7; weak D call: TRBD1 (5 bases). The CDR3 contains 14 residues. Germline values: CDR1 KGHSH, CDR2 LQKENI. Trimming took off 3 bases at V and 3 bases at J, with 12 bases between the two ends.

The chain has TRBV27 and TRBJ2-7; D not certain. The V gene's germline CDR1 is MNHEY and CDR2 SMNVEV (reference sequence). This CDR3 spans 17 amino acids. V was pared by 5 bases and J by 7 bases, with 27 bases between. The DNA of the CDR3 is TGTGCCAGCAGTCCCCTAACCTCATTTCCCTCACTTAGGGAGCAGTACTTC. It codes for CASSPLTSFPSLREQYF.

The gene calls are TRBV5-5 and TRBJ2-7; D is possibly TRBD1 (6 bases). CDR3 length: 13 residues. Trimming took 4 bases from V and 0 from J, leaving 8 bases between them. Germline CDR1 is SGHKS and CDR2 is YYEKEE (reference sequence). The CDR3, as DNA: TGTGCCAGCAGCATACAGGGCTCCTACGAGCAGTACTTC. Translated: CASSIQGSYEQYF.

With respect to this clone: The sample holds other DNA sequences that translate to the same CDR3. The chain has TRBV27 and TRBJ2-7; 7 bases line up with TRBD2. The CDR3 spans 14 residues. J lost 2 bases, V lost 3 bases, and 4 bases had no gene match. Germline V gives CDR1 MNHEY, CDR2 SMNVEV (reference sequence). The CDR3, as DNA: TGTGCCAGCAGTTTGCAGCGGGGCGCCTACGAGCAGTACTTC. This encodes CASSLQRGAYEQYF.

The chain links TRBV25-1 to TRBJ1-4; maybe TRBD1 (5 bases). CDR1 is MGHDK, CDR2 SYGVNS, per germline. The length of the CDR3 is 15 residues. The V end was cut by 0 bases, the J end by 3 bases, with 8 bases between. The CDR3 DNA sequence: TGTGCCAGCAGTGAATATGGAGGGGCTAATGAAAAACTGTTTTTT. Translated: CASSEYGGANEKLFF.

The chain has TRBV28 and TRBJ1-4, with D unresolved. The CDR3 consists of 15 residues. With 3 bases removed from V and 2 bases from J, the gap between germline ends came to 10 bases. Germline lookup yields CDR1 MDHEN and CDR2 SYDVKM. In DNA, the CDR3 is TGTGCCAGCAGTTTGATGGGTCAGACTAATGAAAAACTGTTTTTT. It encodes CASSLMGQTNEKLFF.

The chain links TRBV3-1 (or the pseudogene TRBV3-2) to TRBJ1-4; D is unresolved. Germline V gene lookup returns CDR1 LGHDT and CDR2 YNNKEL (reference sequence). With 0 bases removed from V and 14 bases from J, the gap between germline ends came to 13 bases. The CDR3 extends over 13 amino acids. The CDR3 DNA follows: TGTGCCAGCAGCCAAGATCTGGCAGATTATCTGTTTTTT. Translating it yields CASSQDLADYLFF.

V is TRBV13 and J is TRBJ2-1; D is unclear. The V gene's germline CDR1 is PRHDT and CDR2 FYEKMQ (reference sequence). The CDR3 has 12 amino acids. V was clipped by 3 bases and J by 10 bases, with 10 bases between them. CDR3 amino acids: CASSFISREQFF. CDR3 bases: TGTGCCAGCAGCTTTATTAGCCGAGAGCAGTTCTTC.

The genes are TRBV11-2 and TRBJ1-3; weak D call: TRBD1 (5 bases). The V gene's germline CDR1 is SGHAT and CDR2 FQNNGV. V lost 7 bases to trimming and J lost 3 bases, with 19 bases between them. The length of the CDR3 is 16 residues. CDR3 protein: CASTQPTGVGGNTIYF. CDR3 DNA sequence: TGTGCCAGCACCCAACCCACGGGGGTGGGTGGAAACACCATATATTTT.

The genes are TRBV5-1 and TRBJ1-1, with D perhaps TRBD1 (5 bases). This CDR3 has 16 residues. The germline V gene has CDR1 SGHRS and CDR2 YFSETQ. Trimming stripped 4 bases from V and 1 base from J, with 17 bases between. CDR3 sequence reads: CASSILSGTQNTEAFF. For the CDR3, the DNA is TGCGCCAGCAGCATTCTTTCCGGGACCCAGAACACTGAAGCTTTCTTT. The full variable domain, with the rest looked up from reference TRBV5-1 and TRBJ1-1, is KAGVTQTPRYLIKTRGQQVTLSCSPISGHRSVSWYQQTPGQGLQFLFEYFSETQRNKGNFPGRFSGRQFSNSRSEMNVSTLELGDSALYLCASSILSGTQNTEAFFGQGTRLTVV.

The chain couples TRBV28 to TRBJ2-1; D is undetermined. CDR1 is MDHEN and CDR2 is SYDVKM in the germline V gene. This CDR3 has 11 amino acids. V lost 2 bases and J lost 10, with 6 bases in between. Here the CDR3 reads CASSLGREQFF. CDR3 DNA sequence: TGTGCCAGCAGTTTAGGTAGGGAGCAGTTCTTC.

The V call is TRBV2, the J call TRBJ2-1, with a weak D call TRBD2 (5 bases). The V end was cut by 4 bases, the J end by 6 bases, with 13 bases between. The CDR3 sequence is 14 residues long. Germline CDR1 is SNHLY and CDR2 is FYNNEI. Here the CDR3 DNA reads TGTGCCAGCAGTGGCGGGTCGTCCGTCAATGAGCAGTTCTTC. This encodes CASSGGSSVNEQFF.

CDR3 protein: CAWKMWAGLGYTF. The CDR3 DNA reads as TGTGCCTGGAAGATGTGGGCTGGGCTTGGCTACACCTTC. The J gene is TRBJ1-2, the V gene TRBV30; D unresolved. The CDR3 sequence is 13 residues long. V shed 4 bases and J shed 7 bases, with 16 bases lying between them. Germline lookup yields CDR1 GTSNPN and CDR2 SVGIG (reference sequence).

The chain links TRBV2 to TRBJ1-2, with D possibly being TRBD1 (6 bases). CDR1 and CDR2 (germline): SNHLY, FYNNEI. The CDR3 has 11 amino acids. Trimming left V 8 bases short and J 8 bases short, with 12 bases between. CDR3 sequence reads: CASQGMGGYTF. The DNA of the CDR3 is TGTGCCAGCCAGGGGATGGGCGGCTACACCTTC.